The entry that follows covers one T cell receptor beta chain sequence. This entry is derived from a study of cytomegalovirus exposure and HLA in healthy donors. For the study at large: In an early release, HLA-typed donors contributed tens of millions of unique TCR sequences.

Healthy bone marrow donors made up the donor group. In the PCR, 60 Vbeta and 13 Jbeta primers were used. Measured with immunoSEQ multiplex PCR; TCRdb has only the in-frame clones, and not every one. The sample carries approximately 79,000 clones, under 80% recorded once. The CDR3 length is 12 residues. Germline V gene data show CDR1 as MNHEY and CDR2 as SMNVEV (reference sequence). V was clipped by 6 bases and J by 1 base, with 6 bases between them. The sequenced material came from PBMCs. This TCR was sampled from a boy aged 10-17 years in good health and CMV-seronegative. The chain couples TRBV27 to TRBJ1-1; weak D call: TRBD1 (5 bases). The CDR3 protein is CASRGQNTEAFF. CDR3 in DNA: TGTGCCAGCAGAGGACAGAACACTGAAGCTTTCTTT.